This is a list of T cell receptor beta chains from one sample in a study of Ad26.COV2.S vaccination and SARS-CoV-2 variants. Only in-frame clones appear in the TCRdb table, and some are missing; sequencing was by immunoSEQ multiplex PCR. Of about 680,000 clones listed, about 89% are singletons. Sequencing used peripheral blood, obtained in a trial of Ad26.COV2.S vaccine versus placebo. These receptors were taken from a person between 18 and 65 years old who received the Ad26.COV2.S COVID-19 vaccine or a placebo. The CDR3 runs from the conserved cysteine through the conserved F or W. D genes are given only for firm matches. Only part of the rows carry a size: once, few, many, or a class if the clone is expanded.

clone size: NA
V gene: TRBV7-9
D gene: NA
J gene: TRBJ1-1
CDR3 protein: CASSLDRLNTEAFF
CDR3 DNA: TGTGCCAGCAGCTTGGACAGACTAAACACTGAAGCTTTCTTT

clone size: NA
V gene: TRBV2
D gene: NA
J gene: TRBJ2-7
CDR3 protein: CVTKGNKAYEQYF
CDR3 DNA: TGTGTTACGAAGGGGAACAAAGCCTACGAGCAGTACTTC

clone size: NA
V gene: TRBV5-6
D gene: TRBD1
J gene: TRBJ2-1
CDR3 protein: CASSPGTGFYNEQFF
CDR3 DNA: TGTGCCAGCAGCCCCGGGACAGGCTTCTACAATGAGCAGTTCTTC

clone size: NA
V gene: TRBV19
D gene: NA
J gene: TRBJ1-6
CDR3 protein: CASRRTDDNSPLHF
CDR3 DNA: TGTGCCAGTAGGAGGACGGACGATAATTCACCCCTCCACTTT

clone size: NA
V gene: TRBV7-2
D gene: NA
J gene: TRBJ2-4
CDR3 protein: CASSANTGTNIQYF
CDR3 DNA: TGTGCCAGCAGCGCAAATACAGGGACAAACATTCAGTACTTC

clone size: few
V gene: TRBV27
D gene: NA
J gene: TRBJ2-7
CDR3 protein: CASSAVESLYEQYF
CDR3 DNA: TGTGCCAGCAGTGCGGTGGAGTCCCTCTACGAGCAGTACTTC

clone size: few
V gene: TRBV12-5
D gene: TRBD1
J gene: TRBJ2-5
CDR3 protein: CASGSGGKQETQYF
CDR3 DNA: TGTGCTAGTGGTTCAGGGGGCAAGCAAGAGACCCAGTACTTC

clone size: NA
V gene: TRBV5-1
D gene: TRBD1
J gene: TRBJ1-1
CDR3 protein: CASGTGGGLIQAFF
CDR3 DNA: TGCGCCAGTGGGACAGGGGGCGGTTTGATTCAAGCTTTCTTT

clone size: NA
V gene: TRBV2
D gene: TRBD1
J gene: TRBJ1-5
CDR3 protein: CASSFGQVGNQPQHF
CDR3 DNA: TGTGCCAGCAGTTTTGGACAGGTAGGCAATCAGCCCCAGCATTTT

clone size: NA
V gene: TRBV3-1/TRBV3-2
D gene: NA
J gene: TRBJ1-2
CDR3 protein: CASSQLNGEDGYTF
CDR3 DNA: TGTGCCAGCAGCCAACTCAATGGAGAGGATGGCTACACCTTC

clone size: few
V gene: TRBV10-2
D gene: TRBD2
J gene: TRBJ2-2
CDR3 protein: CASSFHSGRISTGELFF
CDR3 DNA: TGCGCCAGCAGTTTTCATAGCGGGAGAATTAGCACCGGGGAGCTGTTTTTT

clone size: NA
V gene: TRBV6-6
D gene: NA
J gene: TRBJ2-6
CDR3 protein: CASSQFRDRSGANVLTF
CDR3 DNA: TGTGCCAGCAGTCAATTTAGGGACCGCTCTGGGGCCAACGTCCTGACTTTC

clone size: few
V gene: TRBV19
D gene: TRBD1
J gene: TRBJ1-1
CDR3 protein: CASSIPHGQGKNTEAFF
CDR3 DNA: TGTGCCAGTAGTATCCCCCATGGACAGGGTAAAAACACTGAAGCTTTCTTT

clone size: NA
V gene: TRBV7-8
D gene: TRBD1
J gene: TRBJ2-1
CDR3 protein: CASSSAGTEFYNEQFF
CDR3 DNA: TGTGCCAGCAGCTCTGCCGGGACAGAGTTCTACAATGAGCAGTTCTTC

clone size: NA
V gene: TRBV24-1
D gene: NA
J gene: TRBJ2-5
CDR3 protein: CATSDVGEQETQYF
CDR3 DNA: TGTGCCACCAGTGATGTGGGGGAGCAAGAGACCCAGTACTTC

clone size: NA
V gene: TRBV12-5
D gene: TRBD1
J gene: TRBJ1-1
CDR3 protein: CASGLGTEGSEAFF
CDR3 DNA: TGTGCTAGTGGTTTAGGGACAGAGGGCTCTGAAGCTTTCTTT

clone size: few
V gene: TRBV19
D gene: NA
J gene: TRBJ1-5
CDR3 protein: CASSMGRRGSNQPQHF
CDR3 DNA: TGTGCCAGTAGTATGGGTAGGCGGGGTAGCAATCAGCCCCAGCATTTT

clone size: NA
V gene: TRBV6-5
D gene: NA
J gene: TRBJ1-1
CDR3 protein: CASRNGYGNTEAFF
CDR3 DNA: TGTGCCAGCAGGAATGGGTACGGGAACACTGAAGCTTTCTTT

clone size: NA
V gene: TRBV30
D gene: NA
J gene: TRBJ1-6
CDR3 protein: CALEQGNSPLHF
CDR3 DNA: TGTGCTTTGGAGCAGGGGAATTCACCCCTCCACTTT

clone size: NA
V gene: TRBV28
D gene: TRBD1
J gene: TRBJ1-1
CDR3 protein: CASSLRQGVYTEAFF
CDR3 DNA: TGTGCCAGCAGTTTGAGACAGGGGGTGTACACTGAAGCTTTCTTT

clone size: NA
V gene: TRBV21-1
D gene: NA
J gene: TRBJ2-5
CDR3 protein: CASSTRDRESETQYF
CDR3 DNA: TGTGCCAGCAGCACCCGGGACAGGGAGTCGGAGACCCAGTACTTC

clone size: NA
V gene: TRBV6-1
D gene: NA
J gene: TRBJ1-6
CDR3 protein: CASSEAPYNSPLHF
CDR3 DNA: TGTGCCAGCAGTGAGGCCCCTTATAATTCACCCCTCCACTTT

clone size: NA
V gene: TRBV5-6
D gene: NA
J gene: TRBJ2-2
CDR3 protein: CASSSLNGILNTGELFF
CDR3 DNA: TGTGCCAGCAGCTCCCTAAACGGGATCTTGAACACCGGGGAGCTGTTTTTT

clone size: NA
V gene: TRBV27
D gene: NA
J gene: TRBJ2-3
CDR3 protein: CASTRLGRDTQYF
CDR3 DNA: TGTGCCAGCACTCGCTTAGGGAGAGATACGCAGTATTTT

clone size: NA
V gene: TRBV7-9
D gene: TRBD2
J gene: TRBJ2-1
CDR3 protein: CASSLVLAGVYNEQFF
CDR3 DNA: TGTGCCAGCAGCTTAGTCCTAGCGGGGGTGTACAATGAGCAGTTCTTC

clone size: NA
V gene: TRBV7-6
D gene: NA
J gene: TRBJ2-1
CDR3 protein: CASSPPLSSYNEQFF
CDR3 DNA: TGTGCCAGCAGTCCACCTCTTAGCTCCTACAATGAGCAGTTCTTC

clone size: NA
V gene: TRBV19
D gene: NA
J gene: TRBJ1-1
CDR3 protein: CASSFHTEAFF
CDR3 DNA: TGTGCCAGTAGTTTCCACACTGAAGCTTTCTTT

clone size: NA
V gene: TRBV3-1/TRBV3-2
D gene: NA
J gene: TRBJ1-5
CDR3 protein: CASSHMGQPQHF
CDR3 DNA: TGTGCCAGCAGCCATATGGGGCAGCCCCAGCATTTT

clone size: NA
V gene: TRBV30
D gene: NA
J gene: TRBJ1-6
CDR3 protein: CAWMQGRAYNSPLHF
CDR3 DNA: TGTGCCTGGATGCAGGGGCGGGCCTATAATTCACCCCTCCACTTT

clone size: NA
V gene: TRBV18
D gene: NA
J gene: TRBJ2-3
CDR3 protein: CASSPRQGSTDTQYF
CDR3 DNA: TGTGCCAGCTCACCACGCCAGGGCAGCACAGATACGCAGTATTTT

clone size: NA
V gene: TRBV7-9
D gene: NA
J gene: TRBJ2-7
CDR3 protein: CASSLGDPPYEQYF
CDR3 DNA: TGTGCCAGCAGCTTAGGGGACCCTCCCTACGAGCAGTACTTC

clone size: NA
V gene: TRBV27
D gene: NA
J gene: TRBJ1-5
CDR3 protein: CASSLQGNNQPQHF
CDR3 DNA: TGTGCCAGCAGTTTACAGGGTAATAATCAGCCCCAGCATTTT

clone size: NA
V gene: TRBV29-1
D gene: NA
J gene: TRBJ1-1
CDR3 protein: CSAGTFMNTEAFF
CDR3 DNA: TGCAGCGCTGGGACATTCATGAACACTGAAGCTTTCTTT

clone size: NA
V gene: TRBV20-1
D gene: NA
J gene: TRBJ2-3
CDR3 protein: CSAMKGNTQYF
CDR3 DNA: TGCAGTGCTATGAAGGGGAATACGCAGTATTTT

clone size: NA
V gene: TRBV4-3
D gene: TRBD1
J gene: TRBJ2-7
CDR3 protein: CASSRDRGYEQYF
CDR3 DNA: TGCGCCAGCAGCCGAGACAGGGGGTACGAGCAGTACTTC

clone size: NA
V gene: TRBV15
D gene: NA
J gene: TRBJ1-5
CDR3 protein: CATSRDHMGPGDSNQPQHF
CDR3 DNA: TGTGCCACCAGCAGAGACCATATGGGCCCAGGGGATAGCAATCAGCCCCAGCATTTT

clone size: NA
V gene: TRBV5-5
D gene: TRBD2
J gene: TRBJ2-3
CDR3 protein: CASSGGLAGDTDTQYF
CDR3 DNA: TGTGCCAGCAGCGGGGGACTAGCGGGAGACACAGATACGCAGTATTTT

clone size: NA
V gene: TRBV19
D gene: NA
J gene: TRBJ1-3
CDR3 protein: CASSWSSGNTIYF
CDR3 DNA: TGTGCCAGTAGTTGGTCCTCTGGAAACACCATATATTTT

clone size: NA
V gene: TRBV19
D gene: TRBD1
J gene: TRBJ2-3
CDR3 protein: CASDNTGGADTQYF
CDR3 DNA: TGTGCCAGTGATAACACAGGGGGCGCAGATACGCAGTATTTT

clone size: NA
V gene: TRBV7-9
D gene: NA
J gene: TRBJ1-5
CDR3 protein: CASSLGTGNQPQHF
CDR3 DNA: TGTGCCAGCAGCTTAGGGACAGGCAATCAGCCCCAGCATTTT